This entry describes one T cell receptor (beta chain). What it binds is unknown. The entry originates in a study of T cells in Graves' hyperthyroidism and ophthalmopathy. The study's findings and limits: Stable hyperthyroidism and ophthalmopathy were separated using 13 V-J signatures.

Amplification of TCR beta CDR3 regions used RNA as the template. An initial round of RT-PCR targeting the TCR CDR3 relied on the HTBI primer set. MiXCR, run by TCRdb on the multiplex PCR reads, gives a single entry per CDR3 protein. The sample comprises about 590,000 distinct CDR3 sequences, 15% to 19% of which are singletons, and around 7.3% rests with the top ten. Patients were excluded because of uncontrolled infection, other autoimmune disease, pregnancy or lactation. Each diagnosis drew on symptoms, thyroxine, TRAb, thyroid ultrasound and orbital computed tomography findings. CDR3 length: 13 amino acids. The germline V gene encodes CDR1 MNHNS and CDR2 SASEGT. Trimming pared 6 bases from V and 2 bases from J, leaving 11 bases between.

The gene calls are TRBV6-1 and TRBJ2-7, with D possibly being TRBD1 (6 bases). This sequence originates from a woman aged 25-40 years with Graves' hyperthyroidism. The specimen sequenced was blood. CDR3: CASSENRAYEQYF. CDR3 nucleotide sequence: TGTGCCAGCAGCGAAAACAGGGCCTACGAGCAGTACTTC.